The rows below give T cell receptor beta chains drawn from one sample of a study of beta chain features in type 1 diabetes. The assay was immunoSEQ multiplex PCR, and TCRdb's table has in-frame clones only and misses some. The repertoire holds about half a million clones, more than 9.5% seen once, with less than 0.06% in the top ten. The sample consisted of naive CD4+ T cells from blood. The receptors come from a woman aged 18-29 years in good health. Both conserved end residues are part of each CDR3. D genes are given only for firm matches. Size tells how often a clone was seen (once, few, many) or the class of an expanded clone, and some rows leave it out.

V	D	J	size	CDR3	DNA
TRBV25-1	-	TRBJ1-3	-	CASSGAGLLNTIYF	TGTGCCAGCAGTGGGGCCGGACTGTTAAACACCATATATTTT
TRBV4-3	TRBD1	TRBJ2-2	-	CASSQLTGTNTGELFF	TGCGCCAGCAGCCAACTGACAGGGACGAACACCGGGGAGCTGTTTTTT
TRBV12-5	-	TRBJ1-5	-	CASGLGGFNQPQHF	TGTGCTAGTGGTTTAGGAGGGTTTAATCAGCCCCAGCATTTT
TRBV5-4	TRBD2	TRBJ2-2	-	CASSFGGLAETGELFF	TGTGCCAGCAGCTTCGGGGGACTAGCGGAAACCGGGGAGCTGTTTTTT
TRBV19	TRBD1	TRBJ2-2	-	CASSIDRGSTGELFF	TGTGCCAGTAGTATCGACAGGGGATCCACCGGGGAGCTGTTTTTT
TRBV9	TRBD1	TRBJ2-5	-	CASSPRQGEFGTQYF	TGTGCCAGCAGCCCCCGACAGGGGGAATTTGGGACCCAGTACTTC
TRBV7-2	-	TRBJ2-2	few	CASSQRGNTGELFF	TGTGCCAGCAGCCAAAGGGGAAACACCGGGGAGCTGTTTTTT
TRBV9	-	TRBJ2-7	-	CASSVASSYEQYF	TGTGCCAGCAGCGTCGCGAGCTCCTACGAGCAGTACTTC
TRBV10-3	TRBD1	TRBJ1-2	-	CAIRDRGDGYTF	TGTGCCATCAGGGACAGGGGTGATGGCTACACCTTC
TRBV30	-	TRBJ1-3	-	CAWLPTSGNTIYF	TGTGCCTGGCTGCCTACCTCTGGAAACACCATATATTTT
TRBV28	TRBD2	TRBJ2-5	few	CASSLGRGGRKTQYF	TGTGCCAGCAGTTTGGGGCGCGGGGGGAGGAAGACCCAGTACTTC
TRBV2	-	TRBJ1-3	-	CASRVGVPDTIYF	TGTGCCAGCAGGGTGGGCGTGCCGGACACCATATATTTT
TRBV29-1	-	TRBJ2-1	-	CSVAGLGSNEQFF	TGCAGCGTTGCGGGACTTGGTAGCAATGAGCAGTTCTTC
TRBV6-6	-	TRBJ2-3	-	CASSYKSGGTQYF	TGTGCCAGCAGTTACAAATCAGGAGGTACGCAGTATTTT
TRBV15	-	TRBJ1-5	-	CATSRDPGDQPQHF	TGTGCCACCAGCAGGGACCCCGGGGATCAGCCCCAGCATTTT
TRBV28	TRBD2	TRBJ2-1	few	CASSPPGGRASEQFF	TGTGCCAGCAGCCCTCCTGGCGGGAGGGCCTCTGAGCAGTTCTTC
TRBV15	-	TRBJ1-4	few	CATSRDRGMAEKLFF	TGTGCCACCAGCAGAGATCGGGGGATGGCTGAAAAACTGTTTTTT
TRBV6-6	-	TRBJ2-7	-	CASSPLGTGQTYEQYF	TGTGCCAGCAGCCCACTCGGGACCGGACAGACCTACGAGCAGTACTTC
TRBV7-9	-	TRBJ1-3	-	CASSKSYSGNTIYF	TGTGCCAGCTCAAAGTCGTACTCTGGAAACACCATATATTTT
TRBV4-3	TRBD2	TRBJ2-1	-	CASSSKVPGLAGVLNEQFF	TGCGCCAGCAGCTCCAAGGTCCCGGGACTAGCGGGAGTACTCAATGAGCAGTTCTTC
TRBV28	-	TRBJ2-1	few	CASSPFEGGREQFF	TGTGCCAGCAGTCCCTTCGAGGGTGGGCGTGAGCAGTTCTTC
TRBV6-6	-	TRBJ1-1	-	CASSLKWGTEAFF	TGTGCCAGCAGCCTTAAGTGGGGCACTGAAGCTTTCTTT
TRBV19	TRBD1	TRBJ2-1	-	CASSRPGTGTYNEQFF	TGTGCCAGTAGTAGACCCGGGACAGGGACCTACAATGAGCAGTTCTTC
TRBV19	-	TRBJ2-3	-	CASSRSTGRSADTQYF	TGTGCCAGTAGTCGTTCGACAGGGAGGTCTGCAGATACGCAGTATTTT
TRBV4-1	-	TRBJ2-1	few	CASSRETGTASYNEQFF	TGCGCCAGCAGCCGGGAGACAGGGACTGCGTCCTACAATGAGCAGTTCTTC
TRBV6-1	-	TRBJ2-6	few	CASSPQRANVLTF	TGTGCCAGCAGTCCCCAGAGGGCCAACGTCCTGACTTTC
TRBV5-1	-	TRBJ2-1	few	CACSLTYNEQFF	TGCGCCTGCTCTCTGACCTACAATGAGCAGTTCTTC
TRBV11-2	TRBD2	TRBJ2-3	few	CASRSPASGSGDTQYF	TGTGCCAGCAGATCCCCGGCTAGCGGGAGTGGAGATACGCAGTATTTT
TRBV7-2	-	TRBJ1-6	few	CASSLSQAGQSPLHF	TGTGCCAGCAGCTTAAGTCAGGCAGGACAATCACCCCTCCACTTT
TRBV19	-	TRBJ2-7	few	CATRGLGSYEQYF	TGTGCCACTAGGGGGTTAGGGTCCTACGAGCAGTACTTC
TRBV19	-	TRBJ2-3	-	CASSTGLGDTQYF	TGTGCCAGCAGTACTGGGCTGGGGGATACGCAGTATTTT
TRBV7-9	-	TRBJ2-2	few	CASSLAGDTGELFF	TGTGCCAGCAGCTTAGCCGGAGACACCGGGGAGCTGTTTTTT
TRBV15	-	TRBJ2-7	few	CATSRDWAGALSADSYEQYF	TGTGCCACCAGCAGAGATTGGGCAGGGGCCCTTAGCGCCGATTCCTACGAGCAGTACTTC
TRBV30	-	TRBJ1-3	-	CAWSPLVRNTIYF	TGTGCCTGGAGCCCCCTAGTTAGAAACACCATATATTTT
TRBV7-7	-	TRBJ2-1	-	CASSLQQGAYNEQFF	TGTGCCAGCAGCTTACAACAGGGTGCCTACAATGAGCAGTTCTTC
TRBV6-1	TRBD2	TRBJ2-4	few	CASSPGLENIQYF	TGTGCCAGCAGTCCGGGACTAGAAAACATTCAGTACTTC
TRBV5-4	-	TRBJ2-5	few	CASSLALASRQTQYF	TGTGCCAGCAGCTTGGCTTTAGCGAGTCGACAGACCCAGTACTTC
TRBV20-1	-	TRBJ2-7	few	CSALDRFEQYF	TGCAGTGCCTTAGACAGGTTCGAGCAGTACTTC
TRBV7-9	-	TRBJ2-5	-	CASSLAGGKETQYF	TGTGCCAGCAGCTTAGCCGGCGGGAAAGAGACCCAGTACTTC
TRBV20-1	-	TRBJ2-1	-	CSALVLGEQFF	TGCAGTGCTCTTGTTTTGGGTGAGCAGTTCTTC
TRBV14	-	TRBJ2-7	-	CASSQGNRHPLYEQYF	TGTGCCAGCAGCCAAGGGAACAGGCACCCCCTCTACGAGCAGTACTTC
TRBV7-9	-	TRBJ2-5	-	CASSLEVTETQYF	TGTGCCAGCAGCTTAGAAGTAACAGAGACCCAGTACTTC
TRBV2	-	TRBJ2-1	-	CASSERVSAYNEQFF	TGTGCCAGCAGTGAAAGGGTATCAGCCTACAATGAGCAGTTCTTC
TRBV2	-	TRBJ2-3	-	CASSATTDTQYF	TGTGCCAGCAGTGCTACCACAGATACGCAGTATTTT
TRBV5-1	TRBD1	TRBJ2-3	-	CASSGTGADTQYF	TGCGCCAGCAGCGGGACAGGGGCAGATACGCAGTATTTT
TRBV29-1	-	TRBJ1-2	-	CSVEGQSYGGYTF	TGCAGCGTTGAAGGTCAGAGCTATGGTGGCTACACCTTC
TRBV30	-	TRBJ2-7	-	CAWSVRYEQYF	TGTGCCTGGAGTGTACGGTACGAGCAGTACTTC
TRBV5-1	-	TRBJ2-5	-	CASSARGPQETQYF	TGCGCCAGCAGCGCGAGGGGACCTCAAGAGACCCAGTACTTC